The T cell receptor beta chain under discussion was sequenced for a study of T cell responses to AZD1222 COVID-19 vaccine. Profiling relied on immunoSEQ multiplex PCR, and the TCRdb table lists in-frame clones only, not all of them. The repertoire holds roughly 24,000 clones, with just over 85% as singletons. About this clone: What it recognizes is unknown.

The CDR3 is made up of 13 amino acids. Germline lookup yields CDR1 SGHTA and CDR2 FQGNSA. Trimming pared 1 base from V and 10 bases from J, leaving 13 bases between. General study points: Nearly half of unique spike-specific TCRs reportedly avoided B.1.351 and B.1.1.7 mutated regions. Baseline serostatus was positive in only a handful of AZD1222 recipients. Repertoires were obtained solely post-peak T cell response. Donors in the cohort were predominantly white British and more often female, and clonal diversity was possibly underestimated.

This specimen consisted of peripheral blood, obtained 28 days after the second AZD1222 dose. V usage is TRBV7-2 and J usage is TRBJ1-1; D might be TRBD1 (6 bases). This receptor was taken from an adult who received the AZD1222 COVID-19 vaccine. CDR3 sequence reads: CASSLGTAGRAFF. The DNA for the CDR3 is TGTGCCAGCAGCTTAGGGACAGCGGGAAGAGCTTTCTTT.